The 4 T cell receptor beta chains reported below all come from one sample, sequenced in a study of regulatory T cells in long-lasting Graves disease. The authors built TCR beta libraries using iRepertoire HTBI primers and Arm-PCR of CDR3 regions. TCRdb reanalysed the multiplex PCR reads using MiXCR and keeps one entry per CDR3 protein. The repertoire holds 500,000 to 700,000 distinct CDR3 sequences, with approximately 29% as singletons. The time point is: persistent/refractory GD, antithyroid drugs over 5 years with positive TRAb. Scientists built the TCR library using RNA that was extracted from PBMCs. The sequenced sample was peripheral blood mononuclear cells (PBMCs), obtained when the disease was refractory, from a patient treated with antithyroid drugs. Receptor source: a female donor with Graves disease.

At least ten counts were recorded for this clonotype. This rearrangement joins TRBV28 to TRBJ1-1, with TRBD1 matching over 7 bases. The J segment lost 1 base and the V segment lost 2 bases, leaving 10 bases of the junction unmatched. This CDR3 region has 17 residues. CDR1 is MDHEN, CDR2 SYDVKM, per germline. CDR3 sequence (DNA): TGTGCCAGCAGTTTAGGGCCAGGGGGTTATAGGAACACTGAAGCTTTCTTT. Amino acids: CASSLGPGGYRNTEAFF.

This clonotype was detected a few times. The chain is built from TRBV30 and TRBJ1-1, with 7 bases fitting TRBD1. The V and J ends lost 0 bases and 4 bases, in that order; junction bases with no gene match: 5. CDR3 size: 14 residues. Germline V gene sequence: CDR1 GTSNPN, CDR2 SVGIG (reference sequence). CDR3 sequence (DNA): TGTGCCTGGAGTGTGAGACAGGGCACCACTGAAGCTTTCTTT. Encoded protein: CAWSVRQGTTEAFF.

This chain uses TRBV10-2 with TRBJ1-1; D gene uncertain. The germline V gene encodes CDR1 WSHSY and CDR2 SAAADI. Deletions cut 0 bases from V and 3 bases from J, with 20 bases between. This CDR3 region has 18 residues. CDR3 protein: CASSESTSGAPGDTEAFF. CDR3 in DNA: TGCGCCAGCAGTGAGTCGACTTCGGGAGCTCCCGGCGACACTGAAGCTTTCTTT.

The chain couples TRBV10-3 to TRBJ1-1, with D possibly being TRBD1 (5 bases). This CDR3 contains 15 residues. CDR1 and CDR2 from the germline V gene are ENHRY and SYGVKD. The ends were cut back, 0 bases at V and 1 base at J, with 9 bases in the middle. The CDR3 loop reads CAISESWGENTEAFF. For the CDR3, the DNA is TGTGCCATCAGTGAGTCATGGGGGGAGAACACTGAAGCTTTCTTT.